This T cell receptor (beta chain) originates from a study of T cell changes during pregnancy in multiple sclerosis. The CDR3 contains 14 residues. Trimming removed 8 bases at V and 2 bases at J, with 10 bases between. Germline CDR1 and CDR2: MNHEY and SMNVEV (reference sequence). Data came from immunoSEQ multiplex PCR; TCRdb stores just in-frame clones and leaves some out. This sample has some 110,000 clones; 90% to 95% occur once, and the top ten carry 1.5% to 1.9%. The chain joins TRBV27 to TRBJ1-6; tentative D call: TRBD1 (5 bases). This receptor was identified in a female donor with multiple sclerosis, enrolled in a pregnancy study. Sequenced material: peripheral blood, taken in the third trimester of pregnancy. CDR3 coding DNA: TGTGCCAGCGGGTGGGGCACCTATAATTCACCCCTCCACTTT. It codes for CASGWGTYNSPLHF.